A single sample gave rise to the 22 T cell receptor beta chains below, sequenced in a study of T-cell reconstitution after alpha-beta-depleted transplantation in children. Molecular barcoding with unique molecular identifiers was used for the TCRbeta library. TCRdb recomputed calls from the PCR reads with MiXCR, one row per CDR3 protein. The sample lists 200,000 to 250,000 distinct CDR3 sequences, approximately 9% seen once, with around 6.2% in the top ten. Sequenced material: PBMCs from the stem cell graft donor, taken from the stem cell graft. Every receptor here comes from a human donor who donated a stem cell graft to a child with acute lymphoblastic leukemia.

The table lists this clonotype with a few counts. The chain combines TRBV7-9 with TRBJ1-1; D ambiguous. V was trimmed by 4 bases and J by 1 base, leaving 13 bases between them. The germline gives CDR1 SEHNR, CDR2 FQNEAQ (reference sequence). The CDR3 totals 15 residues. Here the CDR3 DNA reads TGTGCCAGCAGCTACCCGTCTGGAAGGAACACTGAAGCTTTCTTT. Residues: CASSYPSGRNTEAFF. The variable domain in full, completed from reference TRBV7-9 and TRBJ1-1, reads DTGVSQNPRHKITKRGQNVTFRCDPISEHNRLYWYRQTLGQGPEFLTYFQNEAQLEKSRLLSDRFSAERPKGSFSTLEIQRTEQGDSAMYLCASSYPSGRNTEAFFGQGTRLTVV.

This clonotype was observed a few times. The CDR3 protein is CASSPDIANYGYTF. CDR3 coding DNA: TGTGCCAGCAGCCCCGATATAGCTAACTATGGCTACACCTTC. The rearrangement uses TRBV12-3 or TRBV12-4 and TRBJ1-2; D gene uncertain. This CDR3 spans 14 amino acids. Deletions cut 6 bases from V and 0 bases from J, with 11 bases between.

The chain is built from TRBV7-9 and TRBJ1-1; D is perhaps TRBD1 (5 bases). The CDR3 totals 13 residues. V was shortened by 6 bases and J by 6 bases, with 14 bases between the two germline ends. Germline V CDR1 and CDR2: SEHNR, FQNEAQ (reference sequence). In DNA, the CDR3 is TGTGCCAGCAGTAGGGGTTTTTCGTCTGAAGCTTTCTTT. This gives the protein CASSRGFSSEAFF. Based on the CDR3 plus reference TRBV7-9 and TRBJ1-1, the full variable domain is DTGVSQNPRHKITKRGQNVTFRCDPISEHNRLYWYRQTLGQGPEFLTYFQNEAQLEKSRLLSDRFSAERPKGSFSTLEIQRTEQGDSAMYLCASSRGFSSEAFFGQGTRLTVV.

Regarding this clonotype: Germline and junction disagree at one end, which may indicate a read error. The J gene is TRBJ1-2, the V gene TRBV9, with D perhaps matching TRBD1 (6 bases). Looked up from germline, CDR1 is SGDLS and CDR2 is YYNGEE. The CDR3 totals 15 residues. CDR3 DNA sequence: TGTGCCATCAGCGTAGATGGGGGGCTCGGATGGGGCTACACCTTC. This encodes CAISVDGGLGWGYTF.

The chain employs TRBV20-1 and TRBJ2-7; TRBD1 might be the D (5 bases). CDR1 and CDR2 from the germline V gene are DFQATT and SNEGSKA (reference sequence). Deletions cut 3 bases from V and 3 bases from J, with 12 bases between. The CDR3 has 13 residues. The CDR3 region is CSARVRDGYEQYF. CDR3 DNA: TGCAGTGCTAGGGTCAGGGATGGCTACGAGCAGTACTTC.

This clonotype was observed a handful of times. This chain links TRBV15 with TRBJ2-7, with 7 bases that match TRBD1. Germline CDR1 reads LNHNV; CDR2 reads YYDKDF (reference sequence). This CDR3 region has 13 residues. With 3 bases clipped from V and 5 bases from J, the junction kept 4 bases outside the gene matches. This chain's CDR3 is CATSSLRGNEQYF. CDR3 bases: TGTGCCACCAGCAGTCTCAGGGGGAACGAGCAGTACTTC.

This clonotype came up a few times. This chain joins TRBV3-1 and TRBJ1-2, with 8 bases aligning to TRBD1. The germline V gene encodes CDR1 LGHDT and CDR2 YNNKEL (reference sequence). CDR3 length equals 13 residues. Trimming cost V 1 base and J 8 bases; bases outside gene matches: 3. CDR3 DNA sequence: TGTGCCAGCAGCCAAGGGACAGGGCTCGGCTACACCTTC. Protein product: CASSQGTGLGYTF.

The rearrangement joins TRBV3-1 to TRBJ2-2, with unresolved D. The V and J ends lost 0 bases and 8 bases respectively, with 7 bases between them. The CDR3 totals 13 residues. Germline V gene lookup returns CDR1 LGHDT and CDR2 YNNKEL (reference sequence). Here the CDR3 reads CASSQELRGELFF. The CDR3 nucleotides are TGTGCCAGCAGCCAAGAATTACGGGGGGAGCTGTTTTTT.

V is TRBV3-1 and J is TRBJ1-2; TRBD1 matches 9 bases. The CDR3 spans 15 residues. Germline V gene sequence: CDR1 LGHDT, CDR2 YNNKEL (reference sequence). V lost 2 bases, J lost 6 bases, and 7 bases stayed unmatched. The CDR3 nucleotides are TGTGCCAGCAGCCAAAATACAGGGGGCGCCGATGGCTACACCTTC. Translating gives CASSQNTGGADGYTF.

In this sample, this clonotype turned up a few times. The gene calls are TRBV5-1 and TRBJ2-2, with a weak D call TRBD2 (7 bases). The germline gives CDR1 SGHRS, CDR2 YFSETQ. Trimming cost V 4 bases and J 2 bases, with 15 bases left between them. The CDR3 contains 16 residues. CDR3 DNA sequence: TGCGCCAGCAGCCCGACCGGGGGGCTAAACACCGGGGAGCTGTTTTTT. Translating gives CASSPTGGLNTGELFF. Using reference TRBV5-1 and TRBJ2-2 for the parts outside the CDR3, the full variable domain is KAGVTQTPRYLIKTRGQQVTLSCSPISGHRSVSWYQQTPGQGLQFLFEYFSETQRNKGNFPGRFSGRQFSNSRSEMNVSTLELGDSALYLCASSPTGGLNTGELFFGEGSRLTVL.

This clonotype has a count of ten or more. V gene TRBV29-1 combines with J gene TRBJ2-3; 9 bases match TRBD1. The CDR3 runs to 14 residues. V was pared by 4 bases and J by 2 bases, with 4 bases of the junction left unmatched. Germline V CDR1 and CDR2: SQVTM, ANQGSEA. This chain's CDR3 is CSVGDRALTDTQYF. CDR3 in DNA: TGCAGCGTTGGGGACAGGGCCCTCACAGATACGCAGTATTTT.

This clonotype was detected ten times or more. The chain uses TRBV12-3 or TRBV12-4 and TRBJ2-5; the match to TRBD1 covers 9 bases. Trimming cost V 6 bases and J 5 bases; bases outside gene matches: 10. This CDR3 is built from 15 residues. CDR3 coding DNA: TGTGCCAGCAGCCCGGAAACAGGGGGCAGGGAGACCCAGTACTTC. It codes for CASSPETGGRETQYF.

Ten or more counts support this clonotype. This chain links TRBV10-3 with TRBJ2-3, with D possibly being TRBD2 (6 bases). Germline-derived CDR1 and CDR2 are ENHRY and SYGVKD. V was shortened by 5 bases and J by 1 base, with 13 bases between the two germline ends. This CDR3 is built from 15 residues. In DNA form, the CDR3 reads TGTGCCATCAGTAAAGGGGAGGTCGGCACAGATACGCAGTATTTT. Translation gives CAISKGEVGTDTQYF.

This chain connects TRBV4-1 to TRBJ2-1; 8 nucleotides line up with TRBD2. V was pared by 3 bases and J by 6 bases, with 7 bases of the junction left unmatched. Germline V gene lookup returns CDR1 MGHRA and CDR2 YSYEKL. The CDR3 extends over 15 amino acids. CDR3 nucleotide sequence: TGCGCCAGCAGCCAGTTTGCCAGCGGGGGCAATGAGCAGTTCTTC. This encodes CASSQFASGGNEQFF.

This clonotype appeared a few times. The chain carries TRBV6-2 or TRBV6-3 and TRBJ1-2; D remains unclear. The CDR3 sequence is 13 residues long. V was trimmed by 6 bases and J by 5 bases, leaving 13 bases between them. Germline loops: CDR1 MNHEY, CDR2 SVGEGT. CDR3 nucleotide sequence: TGTGCCAGCAGGGGCTTTGGTGTGTATGGCTACACCTTC. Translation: CASRGFGVYGYTF.

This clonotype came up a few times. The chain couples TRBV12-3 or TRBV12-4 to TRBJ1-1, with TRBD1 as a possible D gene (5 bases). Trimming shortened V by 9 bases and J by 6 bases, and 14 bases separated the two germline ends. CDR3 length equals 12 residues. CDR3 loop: CASHRGASEAFF. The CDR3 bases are TGTGCCAGTCACCGAGGGGCTTCTGAAGCTTTCTTT.

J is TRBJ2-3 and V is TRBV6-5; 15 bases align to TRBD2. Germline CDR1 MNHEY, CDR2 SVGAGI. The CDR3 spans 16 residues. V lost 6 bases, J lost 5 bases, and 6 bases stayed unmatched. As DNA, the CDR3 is TGTGCCAGCAGCCGGACTAGCGGGGGGGCCAAAGATACGCAGTATTTT. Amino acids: CASSRTSGGAKDTQYF.

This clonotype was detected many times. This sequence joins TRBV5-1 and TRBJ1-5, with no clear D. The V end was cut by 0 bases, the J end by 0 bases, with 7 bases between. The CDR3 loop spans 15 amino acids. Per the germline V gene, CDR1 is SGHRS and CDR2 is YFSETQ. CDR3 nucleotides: TGCGCCAGCAGCTTGGGAACAAGTAGCAATCAGCCCCAGCATTTT. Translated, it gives CASSLGTSSNQPQHF.

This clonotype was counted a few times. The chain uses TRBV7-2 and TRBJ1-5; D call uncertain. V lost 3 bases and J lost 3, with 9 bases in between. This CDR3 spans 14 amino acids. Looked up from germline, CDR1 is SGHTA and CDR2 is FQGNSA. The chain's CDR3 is CASSLSQVNQPQHF. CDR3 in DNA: TGTGCCAGCAGCTTGAGTCAGGTCAATCAGCCCCAGCATTTT.

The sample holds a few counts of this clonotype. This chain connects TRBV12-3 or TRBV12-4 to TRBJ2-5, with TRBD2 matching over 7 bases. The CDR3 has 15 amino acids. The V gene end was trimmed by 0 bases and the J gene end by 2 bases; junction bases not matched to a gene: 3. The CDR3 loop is CASSLAPGGQETQYF. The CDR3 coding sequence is TGTGCCAGCAGTTTAGCGCCCGGGGGGCAAGAGACCCAGTACTTC.

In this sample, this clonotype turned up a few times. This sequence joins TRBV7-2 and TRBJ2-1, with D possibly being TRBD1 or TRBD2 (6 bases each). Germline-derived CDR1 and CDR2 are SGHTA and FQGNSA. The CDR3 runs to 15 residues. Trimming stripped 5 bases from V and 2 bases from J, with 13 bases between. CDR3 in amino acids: CASSTRGGAYNEQFF. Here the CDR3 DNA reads TGTGCCAGCAGCACCAGGGGCGGGGCCTACAATGAGCAGTTCTTC.

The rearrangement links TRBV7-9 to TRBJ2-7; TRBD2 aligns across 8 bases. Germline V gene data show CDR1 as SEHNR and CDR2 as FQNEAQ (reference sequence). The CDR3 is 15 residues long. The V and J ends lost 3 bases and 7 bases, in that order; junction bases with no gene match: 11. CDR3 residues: CASSLPGGSQQEQYF. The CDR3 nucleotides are TGTGCCAGCAGCTTGCCGGGAGGGTCTCAGCAAGAGCAGTACTTC.